The 8 T cell receptor beta chains given below trace back to one sample, sequenced in a study of T cell responses to AZD1222 COVID-19 vaccine (dated by TCRdb to 2020 to 2022). The method was the immunoSEQ multiplex PCR assay. The table comes from immuneACCESS by way of TCRdb, which keeps in-frame sequences with V and J called. Part of the clones is missing from these tables; in studies checked, under half for an unresolved V gene and the rest for unknown reasons. The sample has 90,000 to 100,000 clones on record, approximately 90% of them singletons. The ten most abundant clones make up around an eighth of the sample. The sample's time point, from its label and the paper: about 28 days (+/-7) after the second vaccine dose. The material sequenced was peripheral blood, taken 28 days after the second AZD1222 dose. These receptor sequences come from an adult who received the AZD1222 COVID-19 vaccine.

The chain employs TRBV9 and TRBJ2-3, with 7 bases aligning to TRBD2. J gave up 2 bases and V 2 bases, and 2 bases lay outside the gene matches. Germline-derived CDR1 and CDR2 are SGDLS and YYNGEE. The CDR3 is 14 residues long. For the CDR3, the DNA is TGTGCCAGCAGCGTGGGGGGGTTCACAGATACGCAGTATTTT. This codes for CASSVGGFTDTQYF.

This chain links TRBV14 with TRBJ2-2; no reliable D call. The germline V gene has CDR1 SGHDN and CDR2 FVKESK. The V end was cut by 0 bases, the J end by 5 bases, with 4 bases between. The CDR3 covers 13 residues. CDR3 sequence (DNA): TGTGCCAGCAGCCAAGATCGGACCGGGGAGCTGTTTTTT. Its translation is CASSQDRTGELFF. Full variable domain (rest looked up from reference TRBV14 and TRBJ2-2): EAGVTQFPSHSVIEKGQTVTLRCDPISGHDNLYWYRRVMGKEIKFLLHFVKESKQDESGMPNNRFLAERTGGTYSTLKVQPAELEDSGVYFCASSQDRTGELFFGEGSRLTVL.

J is TRBJ2-2 and V is TRBV7-9; the match to TRBD1 covers 7 bases. The CDR3 extends over 14 amino acids. Germline V CDR1 and CDR2: SEHNR, FQNEAQ (reference sequence). The V segment lost 7 bases and the J segment 7 bases; nucleotides outside the gene matches: 9. The CDR3, as DNA: TGTGCCAGCAACCTCAGGGGGACGGTCGGGGAGCTGTTTTTT. Amino acids: CASNLRGTVGELFF.

V and J are TRBV7-2 and TRBJ2-1, with 10 positions matching TRBD2. The V segment lost 6 bases and the J segment 1 base; nucleotides outside the gene matches: 12. This CDR3 is 18 amino acids long. Germline V gene lookup returns CDR1 SGHTA and CDR2 FQGNSA. Written as DNA, the CDR3 is TGTGCCAGCAGACTGGGACTAGCGCCCGAGGGATCCTACAATGAGCAGTTCTTC. Protein sequence: CASRLGLAPEGSYNEQFF.

About this clone: One end of the junction is discordant with germline, which a read error may explain. The chain is built from TRBV3-1 (or the pseudogene TRBV3-2) and TRBJ2-5; D is possibly TRBD2 (7 bases). The germline CDR1 and CDR2 sequences are LGHDT and YNNKEL (reference sequence). CDR3 length equals 15 residues. The CDR3 protein is CARSQGGGDGETQYF. The CDR3 DNA follows: TGTGCCCGCAGCCAAGGAGGGGGGGACGGGGAGACCCAGTACTTC.

In the case of this clone: The germline gene is not matched at one end of the junction; a read error may be the cause. The J gene is TRBJ2-5, the V gene TRBV11-2; TRBD2 agrees at 15 bases. The CDR3 is 15 residues long. Germline values: CDR1 SGHAT, CDR2 FQNNGV. The CDR3: CASSLEGLAGGRPNF. As DNA, the CDR3 is TGTGCCAGCAGCTTAGAAGGACTAGCGGGGGGGCGACCAAACTTC. Looking up the rest from reference TRBV11-2 and TRBJ2-5 gives the full variable domain: EAGVAQSPRYKIIEKRQSVAFWCNPISGHATLYWYQQILGQGPKLLIQFQNNGVVDDSQLPKDRFSAERLKGVDSTLKIQPAKLEDSAVYLCASSLEGLAGGRPNFGPGTRLLVL.

V usage is TRBV6-2 or TRBV6-3 and J usage is TRBJ1-2; TRBD1 aligns across 8 bases. This CDR3 is 14 amino acids long. V shed 6 bases and J 4 bases; nucleotides not matched to a gene: 7. Germline values: CDR1 MNHEY, CDR2 SVGEGT. The CDR3 loop reads CASSPGQGVYGYTF. As DNA, the CDR3 is TGTGCCAGCAGCCCTGGACAGGGCGTCTATGGCTACACCTTC.

This chain connects TRBV11-3 to TRBJ2-1; perhaps TRBD2 as D (6 bases). Trimming shortened V by 0 bases and J by 2 bases, and 8 bases separated the two germline ends. Germline V gene data show CDR1 as SGHNT and CDR2 as YENEEA. This CDR3 comprises 15 residues. The CDR3 is CASSLEAGPYNEQFF. The CDR3 nucleotides are TGTGCCAGCAGCTTAGAGGCGGGACCCTACAATGAGCAGTTCTTC.